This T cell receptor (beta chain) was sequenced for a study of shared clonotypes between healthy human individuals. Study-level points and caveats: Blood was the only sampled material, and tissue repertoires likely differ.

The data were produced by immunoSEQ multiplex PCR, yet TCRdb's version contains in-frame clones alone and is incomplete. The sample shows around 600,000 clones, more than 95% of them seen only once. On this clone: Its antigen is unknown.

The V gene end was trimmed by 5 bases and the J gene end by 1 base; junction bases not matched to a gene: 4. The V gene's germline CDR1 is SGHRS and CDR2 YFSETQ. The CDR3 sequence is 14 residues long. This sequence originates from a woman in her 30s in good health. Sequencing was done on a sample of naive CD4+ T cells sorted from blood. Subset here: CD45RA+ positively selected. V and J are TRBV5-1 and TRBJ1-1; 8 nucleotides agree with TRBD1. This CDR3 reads CASRYGTGNTEAFF. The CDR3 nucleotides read TGCGCCAGCAGATATGGGACAGGGAACACTGAAGCTTTCTTT.